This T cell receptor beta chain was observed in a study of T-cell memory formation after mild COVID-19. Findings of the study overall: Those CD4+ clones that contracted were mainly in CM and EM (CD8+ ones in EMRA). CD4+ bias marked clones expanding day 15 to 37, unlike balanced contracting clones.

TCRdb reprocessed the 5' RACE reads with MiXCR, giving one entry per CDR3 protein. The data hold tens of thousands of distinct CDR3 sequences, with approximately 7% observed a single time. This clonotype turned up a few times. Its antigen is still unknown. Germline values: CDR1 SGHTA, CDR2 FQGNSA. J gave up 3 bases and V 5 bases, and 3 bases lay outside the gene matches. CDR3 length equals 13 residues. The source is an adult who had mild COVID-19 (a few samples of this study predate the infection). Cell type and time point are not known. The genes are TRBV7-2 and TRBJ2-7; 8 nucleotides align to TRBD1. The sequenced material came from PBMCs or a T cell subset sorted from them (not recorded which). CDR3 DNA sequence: TGTGCCAGCAGCAGGGACAGGCTCTACGAGCAGTACTTC. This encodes CASSRDRLYEQYF.